This paragraph reports one T cell receptor beta chain. The antigen is undetermined. Clones were sequenced by immunoSEQ multiplex PCR, and TCRdb holds only the in-frame ones, with some missing. The sample gives under 1,100,000 clones, 60% to 80% of which show up once; 1.5% is in the top ten. Germline values: CDR1 SGHVS, CDR2 FNYEAQ. The CDR3 extends over 14 amino acids. The V end lost 7 bases, the J end lost 2 bases, and 14 bases lay between the germline ends. These data originate in a study of shared clonotypes between healthy human individuals. Whole-study results and caveats: With a handful of donors compared, 4.5% to 6.5% of naive CD4 clonotypes were shared.

This receptor was obtained from a man aged 18-30 years in good health. Sequenced input: memory CD4+ T cells sorted from blood. Subset reported: CD45RA-negative fraction. This sequence joins TRBV7-6 and TRBJ2-5, with D possibly TRBD2 on 6 matching bases. CDR3: CASTYAGPQETQYF. The CDR3 nucleotides read TGTGCCAGCACTTATGCGGGGCCACAAGAGACCCAGTACTTC.